The text below deals with one TCR beta chain. Its target is unknown. The sample comes from a study of cytomegalovirus exposure and HLA in healthy donors. Study conclusions and caveats: Upon later analysis, HLA-associated TCR beta chains proved more clonally expanded than other, equally common chains.

Primers included in the PCR were 60 Vbeta and 13 Jbeta primers. Sequencing was performed with immunoSEQ multiplex PCR; in TCRdb, only in-frame clones are kept and a portion is missing. This sample has roughly 150,000 clones, with around 68% found just once. Donors were ostensibly healthy at sampling, although undocumented immune exposures were probable. The source material was PBMCs. The sequence was obtained from a man aged 25-40 years in good health and CMV-seropositive.

The CDR3 loop is CASSQGSPGGRRYEQYF. The CDR3 DNA sequence: TGCGCCAGCAGCCAAGGAAGCCCCGGCGGGAGGCGGTACGAGCAGTACTTC. V and J are TRBV4-1 and TRBJ2-7; TRBD2 matches 8 bases. Germline CDR1 and CDR2: MGHRA and YSYEKL. After removal of 1 base from V and 4 bases from J, the junction contained 12 bases not matched to a gene. CDR3 length: 17 residues.